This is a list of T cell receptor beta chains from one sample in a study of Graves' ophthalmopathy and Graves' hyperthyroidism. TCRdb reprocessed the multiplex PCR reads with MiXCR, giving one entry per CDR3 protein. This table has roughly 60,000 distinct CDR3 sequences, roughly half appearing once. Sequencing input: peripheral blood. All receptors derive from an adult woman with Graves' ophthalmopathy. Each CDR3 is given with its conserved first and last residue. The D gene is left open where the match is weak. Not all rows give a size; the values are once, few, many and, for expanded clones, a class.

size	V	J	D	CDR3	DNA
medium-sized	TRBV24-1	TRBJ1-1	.	CAANTEAFF	TGTGCCGCTAACACTGAAGCTTTCTTT
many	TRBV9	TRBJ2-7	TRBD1	CASSPRTGDTYEQYF	TGTGCCAGCAGCCCTCGGACAGGCGACACCTACGAGCAGTACTTC
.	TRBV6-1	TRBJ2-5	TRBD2	CASESGLAGGQTQYF	TGTGCCAGCGAGTCGGGACTAGCGGGAGGGCAGACCCAGTACTTC
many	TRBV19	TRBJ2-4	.	CASSTDRTILAKNIQYF	TGTGCCAGTAGTACGGACCGGACTATTTTAGCCAAAAACATTCAGTACTTC
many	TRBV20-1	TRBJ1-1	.	CSARWGGGAGAFF	TGCAGTGCTAGATGGGGAGGAGGGGCGGGGGCTTTCTTT
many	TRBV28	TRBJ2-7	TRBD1	CASRKLTGADEQYF	TGTGCCAGCAGGAAATTGACAGGGGCGGACGAGCAGTACTTC
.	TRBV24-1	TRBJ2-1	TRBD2	CARLAGANEQFF	TGTGCCCGACTAGCGGGGGCGAATGAGCAGTTCTTC
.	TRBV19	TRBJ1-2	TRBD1	CASRDRPGGGNYGYTF	TGTGCCAGTCGAGACCGACCAGGGGGGGGTAACTATGGCTACACCTTC
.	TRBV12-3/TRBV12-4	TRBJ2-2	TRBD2	CASSIASGGTNTGELFF	TGTGCCAGCAGTATAGCTAGCGGGGGAACGAACACCGGGGAGCTGTTTTTT
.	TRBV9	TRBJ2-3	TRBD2	CASSVAGGWGTDTQYF	TGTGCCAGCAGCGTAGCGGGGGGATGGGGCACAGATACGCAGTATTTT
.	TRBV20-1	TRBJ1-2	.	CSARAAPGYTF	TGCAGTGCTAGAGCTGCTCCGGGCTACACCTTC
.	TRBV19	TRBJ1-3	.	CASSIGSEDTIYF	TGTGCCAGTAGTATCGGTTCTGAAGACACCATATATTTT
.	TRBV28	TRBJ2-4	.	CASRENWVGAKNIQYF	TGTGCCAGCAGAGAGAACTGGGTTGGAGCCAAAAACATTCAGTACTTC
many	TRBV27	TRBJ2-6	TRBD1	CASSLSWDRGSGANVLTF	TGTGCCAGCAGTTTATCTTGGGACAGGGGCTCTGGGGCCAACGTCCTGACTTTC
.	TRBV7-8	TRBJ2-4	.	CASSLVAGQAKNIQYF	TGTGCCAGCAGCTTAGTGGCAGGCCAAGCCAAAAACATTCAGTACTTC
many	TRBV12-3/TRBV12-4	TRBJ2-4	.	CASSLWAETNIQYF	TGTGCCAGCAGTTTATGGGCAGAAACAAACATTCAGTACTTC
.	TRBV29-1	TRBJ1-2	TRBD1	CSAGTGSYGYTF	TGCAGCGCCGGGACAGGATCCTATGGCTACACCTTC
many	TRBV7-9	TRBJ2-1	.	CASSSALGDTHNEQFF	TGTGCCAGCAGCTCCGCTCTAGGAGACACCCACAATGAGCAGTTCTTC
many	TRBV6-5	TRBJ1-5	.	CASSYDWRNQPQHF	TGTGCCAGCAGTTACGACTGGAGGAATCAGCCCCAGCATTTT
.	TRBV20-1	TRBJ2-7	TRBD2	CSAREGTSSLVYEQYF	TGCAGTGCTAGAGAGGGGACTAGTTCCCTCGTCTACGAGCAGTACTTC
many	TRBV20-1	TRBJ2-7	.	CSATTGTYEQYF	TGCAGTGCGACGACAGGAACCTACGAGCAGTACTTC
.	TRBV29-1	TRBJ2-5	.	CSVELGGGVESQYF	TGCAGCGTTGAACTCGGGGGCGGGGTCGAATCCCAGTACTTC
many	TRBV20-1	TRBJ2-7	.	CSARSYRELSWEQYF	TGCAGTGCTAGATCCTACCGGGAACTCTCGTGGGAGCAGTACTTC
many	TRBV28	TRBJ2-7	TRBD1	CASSLNRGYYEQYF	TGTGCCAGCAGTTTGAACAGGGGATACTACGAGCAGTACTTC
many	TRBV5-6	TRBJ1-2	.	CASSFRGSGILYGYTF	TGTGCCAGCAGCTTCCGGGGCTCGGGGATCCTATATGGCTACACCTTC
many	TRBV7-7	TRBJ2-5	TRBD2	CASSLVPPSGRARETQYF	TGTGCTAGCAGCTTAGTACCCCCTAGCGGGAGGGCCCGGGAGACCCAGTACTTC
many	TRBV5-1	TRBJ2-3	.	CASSLTGPSTDTQYF	TGCGCCAGCAGTTTGACTGGGCCGAGCACAGATACGCAGTATTTT
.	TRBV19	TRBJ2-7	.	CAREWDSSYEQYF	TGTGCTAGGGAATGGGATTCCTCCTACGAGCAGTACTTC
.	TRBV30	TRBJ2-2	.	CAWTTRETGELFF	TGTGCCTGGACTACTAGGGAAACCGGGGAGCTGTTTTTT
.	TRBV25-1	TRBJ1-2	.	CASSEGKGANYGYTF	TGTGCCAGCAGTGAAGGTAAGGGTGCTAACTATGGCTACACCTTC
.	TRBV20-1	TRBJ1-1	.	CSARDGGVAEVFF	TGCAGTGCTAGAGATGGGGGGGTGGCTGAAGTTTTCTTT
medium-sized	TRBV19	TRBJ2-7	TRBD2	CASSRGLSYEQYF	TGTGCCAGTAGTAGGGGACTATCCTACGAGCAGTACTTC
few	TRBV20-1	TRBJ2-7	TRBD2	CSAETAGGGEQYF	TGCAGTGCTGAGACGGCGGGAGGGGGCGAGCAGTACTTC
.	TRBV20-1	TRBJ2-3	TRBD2	CSAGAHPTSGSTDTQYF	TGCAGTGCTGGGGCCCATCCGACTAGCGGGAGCACAGATACGCAGTATTTT
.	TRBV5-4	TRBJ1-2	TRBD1	CASSYSARQGTYGYTF	TGTGCCAGCAGTTACTCGGCCCGACAGGGGACCTATGGCTACACCTTC
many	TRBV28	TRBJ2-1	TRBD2	CASSSGGGYEQFF	TGTGCCAGCAGTTCCGGGGGGGGCTATGAGCAGTTCTTC
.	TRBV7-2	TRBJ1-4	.	CASSLGGAQNEKLFF	TGTGCCAGCAGCTTAGGTGGGGCGCAAAATGAAAAACTGTTTTTT
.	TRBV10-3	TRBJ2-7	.	CAIGGGDEQYF	TGTGCCATCGGAGGGGGGGACGAGCAGTACTTC
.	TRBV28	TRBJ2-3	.	CASSHPPWGPHLGTQYF	TGTGCCAGCAGTCACCCACCCTGGGGACCTCATCTGGGTACGCAGTATTTT
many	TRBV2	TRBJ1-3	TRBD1	CASSVGQAPGNTIYF	TGTGCCAGCAGTGTAGGACAGGCCCCTGGAAACACCATATATTTT
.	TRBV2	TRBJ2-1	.	CASPRSVYNEQFF	TGTGCCAGCCCCAGGAGCGTTTACAATGAGCAGTTCTTC